The clone carrying this T cell receptor beta chain showed up just once. Reverse transcription of roughly 0.45 to 1 ug RNA was carried out with random hexamers. Amplification of TCR beta CDR3 spanned 54 Vbeta and 13 Jbeta via immunoSEQ multiplex PCR. TCRdb called the immunoSEQ multiplex PCR reads again in MiXCR, with one record for every CDR3 protein. The profile shows under 200,000 distinct CDR3 sequences, roughly 90% of them singletons. This sample stems from a study of CD8 T cells in Susac syndrome. Study information: Within the sequenced group of Susac syndrome patients, six showed active disease and fewer than 10 were in remission.

The junction had 7 bases not matched to a gene; V was cut back by 5 bases and J by 7 bases. CDR1 MDHEN and CDR2 SYDVKM come from the germline V gene. CDR3 length: 14 amino acids. TEMRA cells were FACS-enriched and CD8+ and CD4+ T cells negatively isolated. Sequencing was performed on CD4+ T cells from PBMCs. This TCR derives from a human donor with Susac syndrome. This chain connects TRBV28 to TRBJ1-2, with TRBD1 identical over 10 bases. The CDR3 loop reads CASSQGQGTGGYTF. CDR3 DNA sequence: TGTGCCAGCAGTCAGGGACAGGGGACGGGTGGCTACACCTTC.